This TCR beta chain derives from a study of OX40 agonist ivuxolimab in advanced cancers. Study summary: Patients receiving dose escalation had hepatocellular carcinoma, melanoma, renal cell or head and neck cancer.

Germline loops: CDR1 LNHNV, CDR2 YYDKDF (reference sequence). V was clipped by 5 bases and J by 4 bases; unmatched bases: 3. The CDR3 runs to 14 residues. Method: immunoSEQ multiplex PCR; TCRdb's copy keeps in-frame clones and lacks some. The table has around 75,000 clones, about 82% seen once. This sequence joins TRBV15 and TRBJ1-5, with 9 bases that match TRBD1. Sequencing was performed on CD4+ or CD8+ T cells sorted from blood, taken in a trial of the OX40 agonist ivuxolimab. This clonotype was obtained from an adult with an advanced solid tumor such as melanoma, head and neck, liver or kidney cancer. CDR3 region: CATSLGTGNQPQHF. CDR3 coding DNA: TGTGCCACCAGCTTAGGGACAGGGAATCAGCCCCAGCATTTT.